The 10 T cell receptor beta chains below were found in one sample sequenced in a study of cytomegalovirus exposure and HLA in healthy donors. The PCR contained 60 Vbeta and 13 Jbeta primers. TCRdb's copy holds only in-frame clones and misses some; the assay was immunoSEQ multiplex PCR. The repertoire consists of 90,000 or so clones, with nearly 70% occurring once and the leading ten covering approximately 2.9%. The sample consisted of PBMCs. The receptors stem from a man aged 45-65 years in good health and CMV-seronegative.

The CDR3 region has the DNA TGCAGCGTTGAAGGCGGGACAGGGCTTGAAGAGACCCAGTACTTC. This translates into CSVEGGTGLEETQYF. The chain employs TRBV29-1 and TRBJ2-5, with TRBD1 identical over 9 bases. The CDR3 has 15 residues. The germline CDR1 and CDR2 sequences are SQVTM and ANQGSEA. The V segment lost 1 base and the J segment 3 bases; nucleotides outside the gene matches: 6.

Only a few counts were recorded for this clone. Written as DNA, the CDR3 is TGCGCCAGCAGTGAGGTCAAAGCGAGGCTTAGCAATCAGCCCCAGCATTTT. Amino acids: CASSEVKARLSNQPQHF. The chain links TRBV10-2 to TRBJ1-5, with unresolved D. Per germline, CDR1 WSHSY and CDR2 SAAADI. V lost 2 bases, J lost 0 bases, and 14 bases lay in between. This CDR3 region has 17 residues.

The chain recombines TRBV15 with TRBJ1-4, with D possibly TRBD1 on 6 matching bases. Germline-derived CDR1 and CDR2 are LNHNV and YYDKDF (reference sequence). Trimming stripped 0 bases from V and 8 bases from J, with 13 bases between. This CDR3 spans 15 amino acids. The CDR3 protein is CATSRDLGQPEKLFF. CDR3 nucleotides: TGTGCCACCAGCAGAGATCTAGGACAGCCGGAAAAACTGTTTTTT.

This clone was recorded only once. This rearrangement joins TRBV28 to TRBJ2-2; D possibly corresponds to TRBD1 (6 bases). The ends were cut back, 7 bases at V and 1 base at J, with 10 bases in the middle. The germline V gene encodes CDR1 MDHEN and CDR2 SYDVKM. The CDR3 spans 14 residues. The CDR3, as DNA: TGTGCCAGCACCTTGGGACAGAACACCGGGGAGCTGTTTTTT. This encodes CASTLGQNTGELFF.

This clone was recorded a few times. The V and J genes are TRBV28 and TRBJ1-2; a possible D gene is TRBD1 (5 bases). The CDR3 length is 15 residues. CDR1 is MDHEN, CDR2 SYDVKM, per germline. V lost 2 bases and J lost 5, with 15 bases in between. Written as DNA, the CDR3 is TGTGCCAGCAGTTTAGATCAAGGGGTCTTATATGGCTACACCTTC. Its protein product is CASSLDQGVLYGYTF.

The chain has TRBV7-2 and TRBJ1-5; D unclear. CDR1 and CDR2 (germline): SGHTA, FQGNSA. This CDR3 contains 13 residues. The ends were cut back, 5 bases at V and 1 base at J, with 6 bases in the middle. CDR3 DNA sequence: TGTGCCAGCAGCCCAAGCAGCAATCAGCCCCAGCATTTT. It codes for CASSPSSNQPQHF.

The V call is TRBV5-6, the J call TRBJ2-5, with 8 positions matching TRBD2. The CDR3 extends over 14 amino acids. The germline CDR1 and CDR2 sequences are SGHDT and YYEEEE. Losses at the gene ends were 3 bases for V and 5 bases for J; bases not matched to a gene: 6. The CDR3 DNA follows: TGTGCCAGCAGCTCCCCGGGACTAGGGGAGACCCAGTACTTC. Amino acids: CASSSPGLGETQYF.

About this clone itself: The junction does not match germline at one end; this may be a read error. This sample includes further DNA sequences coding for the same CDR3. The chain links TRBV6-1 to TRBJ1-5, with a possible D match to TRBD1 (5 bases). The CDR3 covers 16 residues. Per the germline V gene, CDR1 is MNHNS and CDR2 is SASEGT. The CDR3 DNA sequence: TGTGCCAGCAGTGATGGGGGGGGTTATAGCAATCAGCCCCAGCACTTT. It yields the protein CASSDGGGYSNQPQHF.

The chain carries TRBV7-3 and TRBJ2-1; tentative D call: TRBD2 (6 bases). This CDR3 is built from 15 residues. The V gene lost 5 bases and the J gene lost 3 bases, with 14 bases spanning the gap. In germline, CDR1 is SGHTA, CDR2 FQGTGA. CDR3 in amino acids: CASSRTPGVYNEQFF. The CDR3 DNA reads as TGTGCCAGCAGCAGGACCCCGGGGGTCTACAATGAGCAGTTCTTC.

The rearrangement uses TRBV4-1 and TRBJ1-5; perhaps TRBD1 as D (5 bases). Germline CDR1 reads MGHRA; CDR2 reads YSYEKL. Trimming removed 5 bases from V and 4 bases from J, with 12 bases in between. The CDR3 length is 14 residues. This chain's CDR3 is CASSFVGGNQPQHF. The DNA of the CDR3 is TGCGCCAGCAGCTTCGTGGGGGGGAATCAGCCCCAGCATTTT.